Each of the 22 T cell receptor beta chains below was sequenced from the same sample in a study of cytomegalovirus exposure and HLA in healthy donors. PCR employed 60 Vbeta and 13 Jbeta primers. Generated by immunoSEQ multiplex PCR, the TCRdb table keeps only in-frame clones and is missing some. Counted here are about 100,000 clones, roughly 80% occurring once; the ten biggest clones make up under 8%. The sample comprised PBMCs. Source of these receptors: a man in his fifties in good health and CMV-seropositive.

The chain carries TRBV10-3 and TRBJ2-2; 8 bases match TRBD2. The J segment lost 6 bases and the V segment lost 11 bases, leaving 8 bases of the junction unmatched. There are 13 residues in the CDR3. Looked up from germline, CDR1 is ENHRY and CDR2 is SYGVKD. DNA of the CDR3: TGTGCCGCTAAGACTAGCGAACCCGGGGAGCTGTTTTTT. Translation gives CAAKTSEPGELFF.

This clone was found once. DNA for the CDR3: TGTGCCAGCAGTGAAGGCGGGGGGAGCACAGATACGCAGTATTTT. Residues: CASSEGGGSTDTQYF. The J gene is TRBJ2-3, the V gene TRBV2; TRBD2 aligns across 8 bases. CDR1 and CDR2 (germline): SNHLY, FYNNEI. The CDR3 loop spans 15 amino acids. The junction had 0 bases not matched to a gene; V was cut back by 1 base and J by 0 bases.

The chain combines TRBV5-5 with TRBJ1-1; D is undetermined. CDR3 size: 13 residues. Per the germline V gene, CDR1 is SGHKS and CDR2 is YYEKEE (reference sequence). The ends were cut back, 0 bases at V and 7 bases at J, with 10 bases in the middle. DNA of the CDR3: TGTGCCAGCAGCTTGGTAGAGTTCGGTGAAGCTTTCTTT. Its translation is CASSLVEFGEAFF.

The CDR3 DNA is TGTGCCAGCAGCTTAGGGATGGCGGGGCGGCTCACAGATACGCAGTATTTT. Translation gives CASSLGMAGRLTDTQYF. J is TRBJ2-3 and V is TRBV7-9; D might be TRBD2 (6 bases). V was clipped by 1 base and J by 2 bases, with 16 bases between them. Germline assignment: CDR1 SEHNR and CDR2 FQNEAQ (reference sequence). CDR3 length: 17 residues.

The chain has TRBV7-8 and TRBJ1-5; 9 bases fit TRBD1. The J segment lost 4 bases and the V segment lost 5 bases, leaving 3 bases of the junction unmatched. Germline CDR1 and CDR2: SGHVS and FQNEAQ. This CDR3 comprises 14 residues. In nucleotides, the CDR3 is TGTGCCAGCAGCCGAGGGACAGGGAATCAGCCCCAGCATTTT. Amino acids: CASSRGTGNQPQHF.

The chain combines TRBV5-6 with TRBJ1-5, with 10 bases aligning to TRBD1. The length of the CDR3 is 16 residues. CDR1 and CDR2 from the germline V gene are SGHDT and YYEEEE. V was pared by 3 bases and J by 4 bases, with 7 bases of the junction left unmatched. The CDR3 DNA is TGTGCCAGCAGCTCGGACGGGGGACAGGGGAATCAGCCCCAGCATTTT. Amino acids: CASSSDGGQGNQPQHF.

The chain uses TRBV30 and TRBJ2-7; 10 nucleotides line up with TRBD1. The CDR3 totals 15 residues. Unmatched junction bases numbered 7, after V lost 4 bases and J lost 1 base. Germline CDR1 GTSNPN, CDR2 SVGIG (reference sequence). CDR3 in amino acids: CAWIPRDRGSYEQYF. The CDR3 nucleotides are TGTGCCTGGATTCCCCGGGACAGGGGTTCCTACGAGCAGTACTTC.

This rearrangement joins TRBV5-1 to TRBJ1-2; no definite D call. The CDR3 loop spans 15 amino acids. V was cut by 0 bases and J by 1 base, with 10 bases left in between. The germline V gene encodes CDR1 SGHRS and CDR2 YFSETQ. The CDR3 DNA sequence: TGCGCCAGCAGCTTGGCTCCAGGCCTTAACTATGGCTACACCTTC. Translated: CASSLAPGLNYGYTF.

J is TRBJ2-3 and V is TRBV7-2, with TRBD2 identical over 9 bases. The V gene end was trimmed by 4 bases and the J gene end by 4 bases; junction bases not matched to a gene: 12. The CDR3 covers 17 residues. Germline-derived CDR1 and CDR2 are SGHTA and FQGNSA. Here the CDR3 reads CASSSTRAGGSADTQYF. As DNA, the CDR3 is TGTGCCAGCAGCTCTACGAGAGCGGGGGGCAGCGCAGATACGCAGTATTTT. Drawing the rest from reference TRBV7-2 and TRBJ2-3, the complete variable domain is GAGVSQSPSNKVTEKGKDVELRCDPISGHTALYWYRQSLGQGLEFLIYFQGNSAPDKSGLPSDRFSAERTGGSVSTLTIQRTQQEDSAVYLCASSSTRAGGSADTQYFGPGTRLTVL.

The chain is built from TRBV6-1 and TRBJ1-1, with 8 nucleotides matching TRBD1. The CDR3 totals 14 residues. With 5 bases clipped from V and 4 bases from J, the junction kept 6 bases outside the gene matches. Germline lookup yields CDR1 MNHNS and CDR2 SASEGT. The CDR3 protein is CASSSQGAVTEAFF. As DNA, the CDR3 is TGTGCCAGCAGTTCCCAGGGGGCTGTCACTGAAGCTTTCTTT.

V and J are TRBV7-9 and TRBJ2-5; 7 positions agree with TRBD1. Germline CDR1 is SEHNR and CDR2 is FQNEAQ (reference sequence). With V trimmed by 0 bases and J by 5 bases, 6 bases remained unmatched. The CDR3 totals 15 residues. The CDR3 reads CASSLAGQRLETQYF. In DNA form, the CDR3 reads TGTGCCAGCAGCTTAGCGGGACAGAGATTGGAGACCCAGTACTTC. Together with reference TRBV7-9 and TRBJ2-5, the CDR3 gives the full variable domain: DTGVSQNPRHKITKRGQNVTFRCDPISEHNRLYWYRQTLGQGPEFLTYFQNEAQLEKSRLLSDRFSAERPKGSFSTLEIQRTEQGDSAMYLCASSLAGQRLETQYFGPGTRLLVL.

V gene TRBV4-3 combines with J gene TRBJ2-1; D possibly corresponds to TRBD1 (5 bases). This CDR3 has 14 amino acids. In germline, CDR1 is LGHNA, CDR2 YSLEER. The V end lost 0 bases, the J end lost 9 bases, and 12 bases lay between the germline ends. The CDR3, as DNA: TGCGCCAGCAGCCAAGAGTCCCAGGGCGGTGAGCAGTTCTTC. Its protein is CASSQESQGGEQFF.

The gene calls are TRBV20-1 and TRBJ2-3; D is undetermined. V lost 2 bases to trimming and J lost 5 bases, with 5 bases between them. This CDR3 has 11 amino acids. Looked up from germline, CDR1 is DFQATT and CDR2 is SNEGSKA (reference sequence). The CDR3 nucleotides are TGCAGTGCTAGATTCGGAGATACGCAGTATTTT. It is translated as CSARFGDTQYF.

V usage is TRBV5-3 and J usage is TRBJ2-1, with a tentative D call TRBD2 (6 bases). TRBV5-3 is classed as an ORF, of uncertain function. Trimming stripped 1 base from V and 2 bases from J, with 13 bases between. CDR3 length equals 16 residues. The CDR3 nucleotides are TGTGCCAGAAGCTTGCCGGAACGGGGGACCTACAATGAGCAGTTCTTC. Its translation: CARSLPERGTYNEQFF.

The DNA for the CDR3 is TGTGCCAGCAGCTTGGGGGCGCGAGAGACTGAAGCTTTCTTT. Translation gives CASSLGARETEAFF. J is TRBJ1-1 and V is TRBV5-6; no definite D call. The V gene lost 0 bases and the J gene lost 5 bases, with 11 bases spanning the gap. This CDR3 spans 14 amino acids. Germline values: CDR1 SGHDT, CDR2 YYEEEE.

A remark on this clone: One end of the junction fails to match germline, which may point to a read error. V is TRBV5-6 and J is TRBJ1-2; a possible D gene is TRBD1 (5 bases). Germline assignment: CDR1 SGHDT and CDR2 YYEEEE. The CDR3 is 14 residues long. The CDR3 DNA follows: TGTGCCAGCAGCCCGCAGGGACTGGGGAACGGCTACCCCTTC. Translating it yields CASSPQGLGNGYPF.

The V call is TRBV5-1, the J call TRBJ1-1; D may be TRBD1 (6 bases). Germline CDR1 reads SGHRS; CDR2 reads YFSETQ. The CDR3 runs 12 residues. With 4 bases removed from V and 5 bases from J, the gap between germline ends came to 9 bases. The CDR3 sequence: CASSPGETEAFF. CDR3 DNA sequence: TGCGCCAGCAGCCCAGGGGAGACTGAAGCTTTCTTT.

This chain uses TRBV7-6 with TRBJ2-1, with TRBD2 as a possible D gene (6 bases). Germline V CDR1 and CDR2: SGHVS, FNYEAQ. The CDR3 covers 15 residues. Trimming stripped 5 bases from V and 0 bases from J, with 11 bases between. The CDR3 sequence: CASSPGGSSYNEQFF. The CDR3 DNA reads as TGTGCCAGCAGCCCCGGAGGGAGCTCCTACAATGAGCAGTTCTTC.

The chain couples TRBV27 to TRBJ1-1; 8 nucleotides line up with TRBD1. Trimming cost V 6 bases and J 1 base; bases outside gene matches: 1. CDR1 is MNHEY and CDR2 is SMNVEV in the germline V gene (reference sequence). CDR3 length: 13 residues. CDR3 sequence (DNA): TGTGCCAGCAGGACAGGGGCGAACACTGAAGCTTTCTTT. Translation gives CASRTGANTEAFF.

The V call is TRBV21-1, the J call TRBJ2-5; the D segment call TRBD2 is taken from the table without a DNA check. TRBV21-1 is deemed a pseudogene. The CDR3 totals 13 residues. CDR3 loop: CASSAIPPETQYF. The DNA for the CDR3 is TGTGCCAGCAGCGCTATCCCGCCCGAGACCCAGTACTTC.

This clone was found once. The CDR3 protein is CASSYGGGGATDTQYF. CDR3 coding DNA: TGTGCCAGCAGTTACGGAGGCGGGGGGGCAACAGATACGCAGTATTTT. This chain joins TRBV6-5 and TRBJ2-3; 9 bases line up with TRBD2. The germline V gene has CDR1 MNHEY and CDR2 SVGAGI. The V gene end was trimmed by 2 bases and the J gene end by 3 bases; junction bases not matched to a gene: 6. The CDR3 consists of 16 residues.

V usage is TRBV10-3 and J usage is TRBJ2-3; D perhaps matches TRBD2 (6 bases). The CDR3 spans 17 residues. Germline CDR1 is ENHRY and CDR2 is SYGVKD. The V end lost 0 bases, the J end lost 0 bases, and 13 bases lay between the germline ends. The CDR3 DNA is TGTGCCATCAGTGAGTCGGCGGGACCGTCTAGCACAGATACGCAGTATTTT. Translated: CAISESAGPSSTDTQYF.